The 3 T cell receptor beta chains given below trace back to one sample, sequenced in a study of blood T cells in healthy people across ages. The authors ran a second PCR of about 7 to 11 cycles using a sample-barcoded 5' primer and a J-beta primer mix. TCRdb passed the 5' RACE reads through MiXCR, listing each CDR3 protein once. The top ten hold roughly 7.7% of the sample, which has around 1.5 million distinct CDR3 sequences, around 42% seen once. Sequences were obtained from blood. These receptors were obtained from a woman younger than 30 in good health.

This sequence joins TRBV27 and TRBJ2-7; 7 bases fit TRBD1. The assigned J gene may be wrong: the sequence end matches TRBJ2-4 better. This CDR3 spans 16 amino acids. Germline CDR1 reads MNHEY; CDR2 reads SMNVEV (reference sequence). The CDR3, as DNA: TGTGCCAGCAGTCCCACGCCGACAGCACAGGGGAACATTCAGTACTTC. Translating it yields CASSPTPTAQGNIQYF.

V usage is TRBV6-5 and J usage is TRBJ2-1; D call uncertain. Germline CDR1 and CDR2: MNHEY and SVGAGI. V lost 4 bases and J 8 bases, leaving 6 bases between the germline ends. This CDR3 has 11 residues. The CDR3: CASSWFDEQFF. In nucleotides, the CDR3 is TGTGCCAGCAGTTGGTTCGATGAGCAGTTCTTC.

This clonotype was seen at least ten times. The genes are TRBV10-3 and TRBJ1-2, with TRBD1 matching over 7 bases. Unmatched junction bases numbered 2, after V lost 4 bases and J lost 3 bases. CDR3 length: 13 amino acids. The germline V gene has CDR1 ENHRY and CDR2 SYGVKD. For the CDR3, the DNA is TGTGCCATCAGTGGGGGGACAGACTATGGCTACACCTTC. Amino acid sequence: CAISGGTDYGYTF.